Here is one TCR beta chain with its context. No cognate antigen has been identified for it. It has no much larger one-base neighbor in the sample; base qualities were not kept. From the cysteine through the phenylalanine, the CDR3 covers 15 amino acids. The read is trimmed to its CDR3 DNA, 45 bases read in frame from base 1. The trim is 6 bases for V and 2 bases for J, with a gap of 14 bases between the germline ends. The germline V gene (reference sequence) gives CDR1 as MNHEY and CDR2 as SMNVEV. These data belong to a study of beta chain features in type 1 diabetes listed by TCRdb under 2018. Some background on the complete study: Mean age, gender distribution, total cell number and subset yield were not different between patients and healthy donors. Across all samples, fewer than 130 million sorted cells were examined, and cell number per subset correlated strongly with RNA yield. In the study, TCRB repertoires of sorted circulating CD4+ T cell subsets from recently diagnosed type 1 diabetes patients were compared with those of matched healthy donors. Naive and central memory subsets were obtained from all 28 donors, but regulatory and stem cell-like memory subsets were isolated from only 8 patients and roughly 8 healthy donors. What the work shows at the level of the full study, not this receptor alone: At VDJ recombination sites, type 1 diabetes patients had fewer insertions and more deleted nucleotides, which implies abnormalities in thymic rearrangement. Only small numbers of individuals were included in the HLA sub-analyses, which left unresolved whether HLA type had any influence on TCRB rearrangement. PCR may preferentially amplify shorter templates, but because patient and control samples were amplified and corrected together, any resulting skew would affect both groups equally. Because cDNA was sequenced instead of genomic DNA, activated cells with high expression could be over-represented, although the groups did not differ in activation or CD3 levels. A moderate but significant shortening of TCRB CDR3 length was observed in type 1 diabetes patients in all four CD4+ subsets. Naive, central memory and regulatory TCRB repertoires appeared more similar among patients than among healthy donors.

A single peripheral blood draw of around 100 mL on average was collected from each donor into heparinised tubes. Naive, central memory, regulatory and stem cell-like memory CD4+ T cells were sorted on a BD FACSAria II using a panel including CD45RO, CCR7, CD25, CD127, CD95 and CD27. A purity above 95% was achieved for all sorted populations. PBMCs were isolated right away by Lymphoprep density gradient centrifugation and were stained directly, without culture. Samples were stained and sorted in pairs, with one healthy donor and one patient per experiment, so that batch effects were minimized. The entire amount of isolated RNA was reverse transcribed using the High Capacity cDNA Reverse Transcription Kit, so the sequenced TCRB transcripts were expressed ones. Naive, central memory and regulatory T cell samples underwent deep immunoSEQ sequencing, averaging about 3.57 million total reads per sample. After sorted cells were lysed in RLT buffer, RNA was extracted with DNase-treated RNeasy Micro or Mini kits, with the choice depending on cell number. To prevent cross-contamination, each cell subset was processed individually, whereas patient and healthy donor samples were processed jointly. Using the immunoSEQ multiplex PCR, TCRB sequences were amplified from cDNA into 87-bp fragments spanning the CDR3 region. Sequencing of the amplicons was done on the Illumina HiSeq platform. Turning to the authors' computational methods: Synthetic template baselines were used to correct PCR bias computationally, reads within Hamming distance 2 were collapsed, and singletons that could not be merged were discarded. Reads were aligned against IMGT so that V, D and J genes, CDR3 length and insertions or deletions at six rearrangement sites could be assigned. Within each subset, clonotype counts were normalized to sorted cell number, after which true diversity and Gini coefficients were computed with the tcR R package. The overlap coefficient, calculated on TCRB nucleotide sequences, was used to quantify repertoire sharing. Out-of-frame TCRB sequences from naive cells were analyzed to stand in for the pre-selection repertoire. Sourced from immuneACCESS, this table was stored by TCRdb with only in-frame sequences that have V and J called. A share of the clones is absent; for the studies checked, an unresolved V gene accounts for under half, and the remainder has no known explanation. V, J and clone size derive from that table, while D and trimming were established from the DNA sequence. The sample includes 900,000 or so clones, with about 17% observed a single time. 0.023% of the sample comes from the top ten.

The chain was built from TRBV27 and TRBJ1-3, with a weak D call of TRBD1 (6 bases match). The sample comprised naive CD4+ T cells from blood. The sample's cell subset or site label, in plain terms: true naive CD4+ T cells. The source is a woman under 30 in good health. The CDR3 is CASRPTGSAGNTIYF. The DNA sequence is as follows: TGTGCCAGCAGACCGACAGGCAGTGCTGGAAACACCATATATTTT.